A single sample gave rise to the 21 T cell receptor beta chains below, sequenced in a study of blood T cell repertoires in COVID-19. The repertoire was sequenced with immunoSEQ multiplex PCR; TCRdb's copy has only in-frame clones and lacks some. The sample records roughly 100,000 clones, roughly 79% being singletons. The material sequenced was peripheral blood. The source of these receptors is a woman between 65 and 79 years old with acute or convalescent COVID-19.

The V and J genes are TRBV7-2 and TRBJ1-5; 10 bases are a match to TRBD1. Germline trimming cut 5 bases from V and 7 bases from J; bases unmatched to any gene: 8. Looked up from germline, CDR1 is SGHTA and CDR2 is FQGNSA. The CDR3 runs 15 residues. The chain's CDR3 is CASSLTGGSGQPQHF. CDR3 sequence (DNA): TGTGCCAGCAGCCTGACAGGGGGCAGTGGGCAGCCCCAGCATTTT. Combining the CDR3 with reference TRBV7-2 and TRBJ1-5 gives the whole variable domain GAGVSQSPSNKVTEKGKDVELRCDPISGHTALYWYRQSLGQGLEFLIYFQGNSAPDKSGLPSDRFSAERTGGSVSTLTIQRTQQEDSAVYLCASSLTGGSGQPQHFGDGTRLSIL.

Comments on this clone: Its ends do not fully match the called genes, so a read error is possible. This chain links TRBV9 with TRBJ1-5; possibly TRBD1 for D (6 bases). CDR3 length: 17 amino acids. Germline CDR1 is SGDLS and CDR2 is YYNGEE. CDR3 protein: CASTVQRTVNSNQPQHF. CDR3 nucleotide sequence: TGTGCCAGCACCGTACAAAGGACAGTCAATAGCAATCAGCCCCAGCATTTT.

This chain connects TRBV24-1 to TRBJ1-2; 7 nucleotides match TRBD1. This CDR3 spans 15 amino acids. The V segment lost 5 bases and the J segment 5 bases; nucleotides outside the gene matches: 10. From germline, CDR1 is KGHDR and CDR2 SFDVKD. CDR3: CATSGTSATGYGYTF. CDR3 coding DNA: TGTGCCACCAGTGGAACCAGTGCGACAGGGTATGGCTACACCTTC.

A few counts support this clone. Here the CDR3 reads CASSVRPGLAGAPSYEQYF. The CDR3 DNA reads as TGTGCCAGCAGCGTTAGGCCGGGACTAGCGGGAGCCCCTAGCTACGAGCAGTACTTC. This sequence joins TRBV7-2 and TRBJ2-7; 14 bases match TRBD2. V lost 5 bases to trimming and J lost 3 bases; unmatched junction nucleotides: 15. In germline, CDR1 is SGHTA, CDR2 FQGNSA. The CDR3 is made up of 19 amino acids.

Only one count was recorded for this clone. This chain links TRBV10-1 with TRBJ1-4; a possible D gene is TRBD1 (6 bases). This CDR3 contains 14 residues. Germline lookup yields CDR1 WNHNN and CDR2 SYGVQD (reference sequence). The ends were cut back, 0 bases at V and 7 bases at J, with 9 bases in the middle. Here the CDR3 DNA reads TGCGCCAGCAGTGAGTCCGGACAGAGTGAAAAACTGTTTTTT. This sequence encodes CASSESGQSEKLFF.

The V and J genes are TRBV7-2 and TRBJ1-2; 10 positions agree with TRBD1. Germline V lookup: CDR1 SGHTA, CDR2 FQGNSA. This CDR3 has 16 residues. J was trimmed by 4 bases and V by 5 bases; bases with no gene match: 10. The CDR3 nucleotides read TGTGCCAGCAGCCCCCACAGGACAGGGGGTGGCTATGGCTACACCTTC. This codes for CASSPHRTGGGYGYTF.

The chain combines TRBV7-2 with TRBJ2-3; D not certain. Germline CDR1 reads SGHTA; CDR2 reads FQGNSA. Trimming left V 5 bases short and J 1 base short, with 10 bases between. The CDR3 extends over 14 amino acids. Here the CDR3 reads CASSPDFRTDTQYF. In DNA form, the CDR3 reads TGTGCCAGCAGCCCAGACTTCCGCACAGATACGCAGTATTTT.

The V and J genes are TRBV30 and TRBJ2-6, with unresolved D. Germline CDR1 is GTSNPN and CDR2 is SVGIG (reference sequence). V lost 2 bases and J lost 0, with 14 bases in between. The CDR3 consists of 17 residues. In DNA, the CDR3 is TGTGCCTGGAGTCCCCGAGGCTCCTACTCTGGGGCCAACGTCCTGACTTTC. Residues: CAWSPRGSYSGANVLTF.

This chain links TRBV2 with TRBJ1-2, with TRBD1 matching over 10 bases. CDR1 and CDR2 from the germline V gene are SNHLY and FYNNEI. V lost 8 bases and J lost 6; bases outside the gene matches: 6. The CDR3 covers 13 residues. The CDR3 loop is CASEGQGRNGYTF. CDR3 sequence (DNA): TGTGCCAGCGAGGGACAGGGGCGTAATGGCTACACCTTC.

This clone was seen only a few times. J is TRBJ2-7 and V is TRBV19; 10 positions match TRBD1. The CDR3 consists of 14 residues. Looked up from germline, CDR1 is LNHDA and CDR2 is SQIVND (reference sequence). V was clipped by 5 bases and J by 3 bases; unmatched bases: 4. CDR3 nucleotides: TGTGCCAGTAGTGTCCGGGACAGGGGCTACGAGCAGTACTTC. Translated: CASSVRDRGYEQYF.

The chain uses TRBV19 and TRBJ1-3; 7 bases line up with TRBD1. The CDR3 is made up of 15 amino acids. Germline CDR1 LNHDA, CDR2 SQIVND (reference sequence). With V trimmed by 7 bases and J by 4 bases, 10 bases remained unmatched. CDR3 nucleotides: TGTGCCAGTACACTCCAACAGGGGAGAGGAAACACCATATATTTT. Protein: CASTLQQGRGNTIYF.

The DNA of the CDR3 is TGTGCCAGTAGTAACAGGGGGAGGTCGAACACTGAAGCTTTCTTT. Its translation: CASSNRGRSNTEAFF. This rearrangement joins TRBV19 to TRBJ1-1; TRBD1 matches at 8 bases. V was clipped by 4 bases and J by 1 base; unmatched bases: 5. The CDR3 consists of 15 residues. From germline, CDR1 is LNHDA and CDR2 SQIVND (reference sequence).

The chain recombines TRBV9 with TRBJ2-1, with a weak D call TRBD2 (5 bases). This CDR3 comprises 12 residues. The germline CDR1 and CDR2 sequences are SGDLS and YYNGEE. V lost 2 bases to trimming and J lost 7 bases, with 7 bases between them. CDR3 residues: CASSVSENEQFF. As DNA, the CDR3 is TGTGCCAGCAGCGTTAGCGAAAATGAGCAGTTCTTC.

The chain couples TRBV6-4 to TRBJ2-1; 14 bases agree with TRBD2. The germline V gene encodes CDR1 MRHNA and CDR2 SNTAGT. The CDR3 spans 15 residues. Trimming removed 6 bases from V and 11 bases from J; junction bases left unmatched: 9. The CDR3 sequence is CASSSQGLAGEKQFF. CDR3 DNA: TGTGCCAGCAGCAGTCAGGGACTAGCGGGAGAGAAGCAGTTCTTC.

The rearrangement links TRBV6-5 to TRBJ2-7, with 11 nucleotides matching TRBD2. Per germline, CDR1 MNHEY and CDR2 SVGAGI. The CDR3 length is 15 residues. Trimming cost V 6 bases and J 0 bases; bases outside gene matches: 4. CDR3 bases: TGTGCCAGCAGGTCGACTAGCGGGGTCTCCTACGAGCAGTACTTC. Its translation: CASRSTSGVSYEQYF.

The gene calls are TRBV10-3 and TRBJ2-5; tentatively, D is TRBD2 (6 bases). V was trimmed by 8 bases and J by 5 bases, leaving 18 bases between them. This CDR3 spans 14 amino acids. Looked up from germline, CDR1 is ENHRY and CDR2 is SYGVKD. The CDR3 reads CAIASRELGETQYF. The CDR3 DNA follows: TGTGCCATCGCCAGCCGGGAGCTCGGTGAGACCCAGTACTTC.

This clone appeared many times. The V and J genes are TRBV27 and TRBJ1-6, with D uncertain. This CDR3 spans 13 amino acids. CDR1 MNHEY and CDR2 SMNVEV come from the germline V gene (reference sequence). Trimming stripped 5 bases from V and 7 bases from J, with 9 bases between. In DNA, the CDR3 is TGTGCCAGCAGTGCCACCGGGAATTCACCCCTCCACTTT. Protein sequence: CASSATGNSPLHF.

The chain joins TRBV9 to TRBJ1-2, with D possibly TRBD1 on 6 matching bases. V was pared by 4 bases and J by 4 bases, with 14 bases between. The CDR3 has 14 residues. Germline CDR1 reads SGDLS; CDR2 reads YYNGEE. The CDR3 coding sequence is TGTGCCAGCAGCACACAGGGTGTGAGCTATGGCTACACCTTC. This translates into CASSTQGVSYGYTF.

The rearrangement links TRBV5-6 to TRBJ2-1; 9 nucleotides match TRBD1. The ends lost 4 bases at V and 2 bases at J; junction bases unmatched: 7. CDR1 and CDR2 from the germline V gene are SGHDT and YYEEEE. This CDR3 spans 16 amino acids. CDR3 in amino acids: CASSVLGDRAYNEQFF. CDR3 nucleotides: TGTGCCAGCAGCGTATTAGGGGACAGGGCCTACAATGAGCAGTTCTTC.

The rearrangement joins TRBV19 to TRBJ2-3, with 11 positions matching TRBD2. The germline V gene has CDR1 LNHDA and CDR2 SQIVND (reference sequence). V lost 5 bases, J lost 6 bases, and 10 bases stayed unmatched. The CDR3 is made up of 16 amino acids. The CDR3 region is CASSEVLAGAGDTQYF. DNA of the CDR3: TGTGCCAGTAGTGAGGTACTAGCGGGGGCGGGGGATACGCAGTATTTT.

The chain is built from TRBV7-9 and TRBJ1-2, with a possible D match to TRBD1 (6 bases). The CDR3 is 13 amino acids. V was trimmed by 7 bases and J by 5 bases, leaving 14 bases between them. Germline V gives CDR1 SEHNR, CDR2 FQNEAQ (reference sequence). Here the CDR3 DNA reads TGTGCCAGCACACTACAGGGAGGGTATGGCTACACCTTC. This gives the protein CASTLQGGYGYTF.